This TCR beta chain was identified during a study of blood T cells in healthy people across ages (dated by TCRdb to 2013 to 2016). A note on the overall study: In model experiments, roughly one uniquely barcoded TCR beta cDNA molecule per two T cells was captured by template switching. Donors were grouped into four age groups: young (average roughly 16 years), middle-aged (39), aged (about 59) and long-lived (approximately 78). Using deep sequencing normalized with unique cDNA molecular identifiers, the study measured how TCR beta repertoire diversity changes with age. The study analyzed two additional independent replicas of 1 million unique cDNA reads from the same blood draw for two donors, one aged 18 to 29 and one aged 80 or older. Donors of different ages were randomly distributed across sequencing lanes to avoid experimental bias. The study at large found these results: Observed TCR beta diversity correlated strongly with the percentage of naive T cells measured by flow cytometry. Compared with the aged group, more naive CD4+ T cells, fewer expanded clones and increased TCR diversity were shown by the long-lived group, suggesting age selection. Estimates of total diversity based on one million sequenced T cells were regarded as lower bounds and as underestimates. As age increased, observed TCR beta diversity per million T cells dropped in a roughly linear way, and a significant reduction was already evident by age 40. The CMV infection status of donors was not known, potentially confounding age-related changes in expanded clonotypes. Bulk unsorted PBMC profiling prevented conclusive comparison of naive and antigen-experienced compartments.

The CDR3 holds 12 amino acids from the cysteine to the phenylalanine. Solely the CDR3 DNA is kept, with 36 bases framed from the first base. CDR1 and CDR2, looked up from the germline V gene, are SQVTM and ANQGSEA. The roughly 39 donors, aged about 6 to 95 years, were systemically healthy Caucasian individuals from Russia. Roughly 9.5 milliliters of peripheral blood were drawn from each donor into EDTA-treated Vacutainer tubes. PBMCs were isolated by Ficoll-Paque density-gradient centrifugation, with at least 6.5 million obtained per sample. Trizol reagent was used to extract total RNA from PBMCs, with at least 5 micrograms per sample. For every donor, an aliquot of PBMCs went through flow cytometry to measure the percentages of naive CD45RAhigh/CD27high T cells. As to this clonotype: Its antigen is currently not known. A much larger clone sits a single nucleotide away, making a read error possible.

Library creation used 5' RACE. Instrument used: Illumina HiSeq 2500. The second PCR ran for about 7 to 11 cycles and used a J-beta primer mix along with a sample-barcoded 5' primer. A unique molecular identifier was introduced onto each TCR beta cDNA molecule by a template-switch 5' adaptor carrying 12 random nucleotides. Each sample yielded at least 3 million CDR3-containing paired-end reads. All of the RNA was converted into first-strand cDNA using the Mint cDNA synthesis kit, with a TRBC-specific oligonucleotide serving as the primer. All cDNA was treated with uracil-DNA glycosylase and then went through a first 18-cycle PCR with the universal primers M1SS and BC2_uni_R. The authors processed their data as follows. For normalization, 1 million high-quality reads, each with a distinct molecular identifier, were randomly selected from each sample. Reads with shared molecular identifiers were discarded instead of being binned into consensus sequences. MiTCR, with a Q25 quality threshold and the strictest error-elimination algorithm, was used for CDR3 identification, clonotype clustering and error correction. Lower-bound total TCR beta diversity was estimated with a nonparametric unseen species model using Euler transformation. TCRdb took the public reads, trimmed them with fastp at Q25, ran MiXCR for clone calling and kept in-frame beta chains. Each entry is one CDR3 protein sequence, shown with its most common DNA and genes. These V and J calls are TCRdb output, not the study's own analysis. This sample comprises 700,000 to 850,000 distinct CDR3 sequences, 50% to 65% of them detected only once. The ten top clones hold roughly 40% of the sample.

This clonotype was obtained from an older man in good health. The sequenced material came from blood. Recombination linked TRBV29-1 to TRBJ2-5; 7 central nucleotides agree with TRBD2. TRBJ2-7 explains the end of the DNA better; the J call may be wrong. The CDR3 sequence is CSIGSGIYEQYF. Read as DNA, the sequence is TGCAGCATTGGGAGCGGGATCTACGAGCAGTACTTC.